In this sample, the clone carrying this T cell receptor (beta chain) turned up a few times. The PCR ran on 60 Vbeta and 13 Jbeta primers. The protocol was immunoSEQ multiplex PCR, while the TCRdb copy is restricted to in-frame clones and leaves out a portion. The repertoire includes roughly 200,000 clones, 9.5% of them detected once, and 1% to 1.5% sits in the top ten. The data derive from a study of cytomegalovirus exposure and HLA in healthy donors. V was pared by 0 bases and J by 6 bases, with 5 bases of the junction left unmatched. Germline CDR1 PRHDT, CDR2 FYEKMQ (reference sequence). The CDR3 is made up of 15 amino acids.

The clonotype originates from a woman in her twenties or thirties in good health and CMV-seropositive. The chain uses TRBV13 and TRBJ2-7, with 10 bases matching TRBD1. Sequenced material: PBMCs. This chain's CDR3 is CASSLGGQGKSEQYF. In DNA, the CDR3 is TGTGCCAGCAGCTTAGGGGGACAGGGGAAGTCCGAGCAGTACTTC. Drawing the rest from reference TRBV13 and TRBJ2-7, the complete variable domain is AAGVIQSPRHLIKEKRETATLKCYPIPRHDTVYWYQQGPGQDPQFLISFYEKMQSDKGSIPDRFSAQQFSDYHSELNMSSLELGDSALYFCASSLGGQGKSEQYFGPGTRLTVT.